This is a list of T cell receptor beta chains from one sample in a study of blood T cells in healthy people across ages. TCRdb used MiXCR to reprocess the 5' RACE reads, holding one entry per CDR3 protein. The data contain approximately 1,100,000 distinct CDR3 sequences, 35% to 50% of them seen just once; the ten biggest clones take up under 20%. The sequencing input was blood. These receptors came from a woman aged 55-69 years in good health. Both conserved end residues are part of each CDR3. Fields, in order: V gene, D gene, J gene, clone size, CDR3 protein, CDR3 DNA. D genes are given only for firm matches. Some rows mark clone size as missing; the rest say once, few, many or name a class of expanded clone.

V: TRBV25-1
D: TRBD1
J: TRBJ2-3
size: NA
CDR3: CASSEYDGQGRGTDTQYF
DNA: TGTGCCAGCAGTGAATACGACGGACAGGGCAGGGGCACAGATACGCAGTATTTT

V: TRBV12-3/TRBV12-4
D: TRBD2
J: TRBJ2-5
size: NA
CDR3: CASSLLGLAGRETQYF
DNA: TGTGCCAGCAGTTTATTGGGGCTAGCGGGAAGGGAGACCCAGTACTTC

V: TRBV28
D: NA
J: TRBJ2-3
size: few
CDR3: CASRYLRASGTDTQYF
DNA: TGTGCCAGCAGATACCTGAGGGCCTCGGGCACAGATACGCAGTATTTT

V: TRBV5-6
D: NA
J: TRBJ1-5
size: NA
CDR3: CASSSARGQGNQPQHF
DNA: TGTGCCAGCAGCTCGGCCCGGGGACAAGGCAATCAGCCCCAGCATTTT

V: TRBV7-2
D: NA
J: TRBJ2-3
size: few
CDR3: CASSQTGQGWIDTQYF
DNA: TGTGCCAGCAGCCAGACGGGGCAGGGGTGGATTGATACGCAGTATTTT

V: TRBV2
D: NA
J: TRBJ2-1
size: NA
CDR3: CASTEARGFDEQFF
DNA: TGTGCCAGCACCGAAGCCCGGGGGTTCGATGAGCAGTTCTTC

V: TRBV10-3
D: NA
J: TRBJ2-1
size: NA
CDR3: CAISPDRYNEQFF
DNA: TGTGCCATCAGCCCTGACAGGTACAATGAGCAGTTCTTC

V: TRBV10-3
D: NA
J: TRBJ2-3
size: NA
CDR3: CATRLEADTQYF
DNA: TGTGCCACCCGGCTTGAGGCAGATACGCAGTATTTT

V: TRBV27
D: TRBD2
J: TRBJ2-5
size: few
CDR3: CASSLFGREEETQYF
DNA: TGTGCCAGCAGTTTATTCGGGAGGGAAGAAGAGACCCAGTACTTC

V: TRBV12-5
D: TRBD1
J: TRBJ2-5
size: NA
CDR3: CASGMDRGWGETQYF
DNA: TGTGCTAGTGGGATGGACAGGGGATGGGGAGAGACCCAGTACTTC

V: TRBV11-2
D: TRBD2
J: TRBJ2-1
size: NA
CDR3: CASTSSGSFSNEQFF
DNA: TGTGCCAGCACAAGTAGCGGGAGTTTCTCCAATGAGCAGTTCTTC

V: TRBV7-3
D: NA
J: TRBJ2-7
size: NA
CDR3: CASSLVQGLSYEEQYF
DNA: TGTGCCAGCAGCTTAGTCCAGGGATTAAGCTACGAGGAGCAGTACTTC

V: TRBV6-5
D: TRBD1
J: TRBJ1-1
size: few
CDR3: CASSRHGTGANEAFF
DNA: TGTGCCAGCAGTCGACACGGGACAGGGGCAAATGAAGCTTTCTTT